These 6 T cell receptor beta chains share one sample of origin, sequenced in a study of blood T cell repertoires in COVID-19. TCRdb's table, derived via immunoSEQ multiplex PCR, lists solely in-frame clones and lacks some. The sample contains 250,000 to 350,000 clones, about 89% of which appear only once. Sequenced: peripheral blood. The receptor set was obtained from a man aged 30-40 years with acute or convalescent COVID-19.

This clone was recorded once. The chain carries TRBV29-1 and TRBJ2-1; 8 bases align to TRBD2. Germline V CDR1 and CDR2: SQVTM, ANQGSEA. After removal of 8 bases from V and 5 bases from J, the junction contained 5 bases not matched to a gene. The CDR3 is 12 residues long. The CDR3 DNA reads TGCAGCTCACGGGAGGGCAACAATGAGCAGTTCTTC. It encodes CSSREGNNEQFF.

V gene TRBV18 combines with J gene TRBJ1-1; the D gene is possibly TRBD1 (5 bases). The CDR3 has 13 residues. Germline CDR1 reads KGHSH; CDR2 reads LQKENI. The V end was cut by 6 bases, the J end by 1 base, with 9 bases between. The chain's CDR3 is CASSGGENTEAFF. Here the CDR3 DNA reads TGTGCCAGCTCCGGGGGGGAGAACACTGAAGCTTTCTTT.

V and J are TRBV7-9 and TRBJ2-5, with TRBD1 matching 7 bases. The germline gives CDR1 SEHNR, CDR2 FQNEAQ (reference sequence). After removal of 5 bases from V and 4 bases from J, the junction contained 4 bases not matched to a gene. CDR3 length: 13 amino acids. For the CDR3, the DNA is TGTGCCAGCAGCCGAGGGACAGCAGAGACCCAGTACTTC. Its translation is CASSRGTAETQYF. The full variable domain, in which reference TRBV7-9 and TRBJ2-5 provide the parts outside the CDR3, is DTGVSQNPRHKITKRGQNVTFRCDPISEHNRLYWYRQTLGQGPEFLTYFQNEAQLEKSRLLSDRFSAERPKGSFSTLEIQRTEQGDSAMYLCASSRGTAETQYFGPGTRLLVL.

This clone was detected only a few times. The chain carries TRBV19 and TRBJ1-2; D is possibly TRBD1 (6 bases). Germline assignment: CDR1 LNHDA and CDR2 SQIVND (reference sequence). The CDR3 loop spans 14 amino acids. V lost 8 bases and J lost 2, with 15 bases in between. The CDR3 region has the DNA TGTGCCAGTTCGAGGGCACAGGGAAACTATGGCTACACCTTC. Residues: CASSRAQGNYGYTF.

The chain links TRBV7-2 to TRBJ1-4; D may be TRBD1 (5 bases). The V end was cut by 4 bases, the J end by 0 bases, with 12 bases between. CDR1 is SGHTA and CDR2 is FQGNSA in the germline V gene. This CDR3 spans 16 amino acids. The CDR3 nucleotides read TGTGCCAGCAGCTCCAAGCGGGGGGCAACTAATGAAAAACTGTTTTTT. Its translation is CASSSKRGATNEKLFF.

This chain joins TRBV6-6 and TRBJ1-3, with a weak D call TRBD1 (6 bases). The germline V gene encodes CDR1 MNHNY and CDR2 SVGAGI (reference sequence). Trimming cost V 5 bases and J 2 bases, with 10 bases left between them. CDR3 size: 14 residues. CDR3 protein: CASSTGSPGNTIYF. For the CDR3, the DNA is TGTGCCAGCAGTACAGGGTCCCCTGGAAACACCATATATTTT.